A selection of T cell receptor beta chains follows, all from one sample in a study of graft-versus-host responses after intestinal transplantation. TCRdb's table, derived via immunoSEQ multiplex PCR, lists solely in-frame clones and lacks some. In the table there are under 20,000 clones, roughly 86% of which are singletons. Sequences were derived from bone marrow, sampled about 130 days after transplant. Every receptor here comes from a human patient who received an intestinal transplant, so some T cells may come from the graft donor. Each CDR3 is given with its conserved first and last residue. The D gene is left open where the match is weak. Some rows have no size entry. The others give once, few or many, or a class for an expanded clone.

d_call | j_call | clone_size | v_call | cdr3_nt | cdr3_aa
TRBD1 | TRBJ1-6 | - | TRBV25-1 | TGTGCCAGCAGACGGGACAGGGGCCGGGATTCACCCCTCCACTTT | CASRRDRGRDSPLHF
TRBD1 | TRBJ1-1 | - | TRBV7-8 | TGTGCCAGCAGCTTGGAGGACAGGGTTGTCACTGAAGCTTTCTTT | CASSLEDRVVTEAFF
- | TRBJ2-3 | - | TRBV21-1 | TGTGCCAGCAGCAAAGCGAGTTCGGGAGGGCCAGGGGATACGCAGTATTTT | CASSKASSGGPGDTQYF
- | TRBJ2-7 | - | TRBV7-9 | TGTGCCAGCAGCCTCCGGGACTCCCTCTCCTACGAGCAGTACTTC | CASSLRDSLSYEQYF
- | TRBJ2-7 | - | TRBV18 | TGTGCCAGCTCACAATTTGGGGACGGACCGAAGGGCCTCTACGAGCAGTACTTC | CASSQFGDGPKGLYEQYF
- | TRBJ2-3 | - | TRBV10-1 | TGCGCCAGCAACGGGCCTAGCGGCACAGATACGCAGTATTTT | CASNGPSGTDTQYF
- | TRBJ2-5 | - | TRBV10-2 | TGCGCCAGCAGTGAGATAGCGGAGGGAGAGACCCAGTACTTC | CASSEIAEGETQYF
TRBD1 | TRBJ2-7 | - | TRBV19 | TGTGCCAGTAGTCCCCCGGGACAGGGGTCCTACGAGCAGTACTTC | CASSPPGQGSYEQYF
TRBD1 | TRBJ2-4 | - | TRBV27 | TGTGCCAGTTCGACAGGGGGGTTAGCCAAAAACATTCAGTACTTC | CASSTGGLAKNIQYF
TRBD2 | TRBJ2-7 | - | TRBV10-1 | TGCGCCAGCAGAGGACTAGCGGGAGTCGACGAGCAGTACTTC | CASRGLAGVDEQYF
- | TRBJ2-7 | - | TRBV10-2 | TGCGCCAGCAGTGAGTCTTACGAGCAGTACTTC | CASSESYEQYF
TRBD2 | TRBJ2-1 | - | TRBV11-2 | TGTGCCAGCAGCTCCCACACTAGCGGGAGGATCCGTGAGCAGTTCTTC | CASSSHTSGRIREQFF
- | TRBJ2-7 | - | TRBV27 | TGTGCCAGCAGTCTAACGGACGGCTACGAGCAGTACTTC | CASSLTDGYEQYF
TRBD2 | TRBJ2-1 | - | TRBV11-2 | TGTGCCAGCAGCTCGCGCCCGCTACTAGCGGAGACCTACAATGAGCAGTTCTTC | CASSSRPLLAETYNEQFF
- | TRBJ1-2 | - | TRBV5-1 | TGCGCCAGCAGCTCTCCCGGGACCGGGGGGGGATCGGACTATGGCTACACCTTC | CASSSPGTGGGSDYGYTF
- | TRBJ2-5 | few | TRBV7-6 | TGTGCCAGCAGCTTAGTACTAGCTCTAGAGACCCAGTACTTC | CASSLVLALETQYF
TRBD1 | TRBJ2-1 | - | TRBV18 | TGTGCCAGCTCACTGACTACAGGGGGCCGTTTCCTATCCTACAATGAGCAGTTCTTC | CASSLTTGGRFLSYNEQFF
- | TRBJ2-3 | - | TRBV25-1 | TGTGTCAGCAGTGAGCCAATAGGGTCGGGAGCAGATACGCAGTATTTT | CVSSEPIGSGADTQYF
- | TRBJ1-1 | - | TRBV18 | TGTGCCAGCTCACAACTCCCCATTGGGAACACTGAAGCTTTCTTT | CASSQLPIGNTEAFF
TRBD1 | TRBJ1-2 | - | TRBV6-1 | TGTGCCAGCAGTGAATGGACAGGGCAAACTGATGGCTACACCTTC | CASSEWTGQTDGYTF